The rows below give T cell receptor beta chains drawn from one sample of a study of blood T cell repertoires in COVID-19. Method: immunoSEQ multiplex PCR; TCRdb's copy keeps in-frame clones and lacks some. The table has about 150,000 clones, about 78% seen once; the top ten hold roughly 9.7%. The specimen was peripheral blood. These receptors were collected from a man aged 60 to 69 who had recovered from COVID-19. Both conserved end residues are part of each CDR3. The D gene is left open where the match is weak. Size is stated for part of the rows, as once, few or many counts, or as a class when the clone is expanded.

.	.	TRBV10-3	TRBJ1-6	TGTGCCATCAGAGGCGGGCCGGTGGTAGAATCACCCCTCCACTTT	CAIRGGPVVESPLHF
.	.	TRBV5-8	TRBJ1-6	TGTGCCAGCAGCTTGGGGGGCATGGATTCACCCCTCCACTTT	CASSLGGMDSPLHF
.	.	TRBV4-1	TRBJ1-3	TGCGCCAGCAGCCAAGATCCCTCAGGGGATGGAAACACCATATATTTT	CASSQDPSGDGNTIYF
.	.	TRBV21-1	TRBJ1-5	TGTGCCAGCAGCCCGTTTAACAGGGGGCGCAATCAGCCCCAGCATTTT	CASSPFNRGRNQPQHF
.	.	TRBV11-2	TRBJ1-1	TGTGCCAGCAGCTTGGGGCTCAGGGCCGCGAACACTGAAGCTTTCTTT	CASSLGLRAANTEAFF
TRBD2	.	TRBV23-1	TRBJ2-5	TGCGCCAGCAGTCCTCGGACTAGCGGGGGGGGGCAAGAGACCCAGTACTTC	CASSPRTSGGGQETQYF
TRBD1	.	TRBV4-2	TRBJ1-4	TGTGCCAGCAGCCAAGAACCTCCCAGGGGGCGAGATGAAAAACTGTTTTTT	CASSQEPPRGRDEKLFF
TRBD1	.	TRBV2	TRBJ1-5	TGTGCCAGCAGTCTTTTGGGACAGGGGGGGGATCAGCCCCAGCATTTT	CASSLLGQGGDQPQHF
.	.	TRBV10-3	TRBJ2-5	TGTGCCTCCAAGGACTCTCAAGAGACCCAGTACTTC	CASKDSQETQYF
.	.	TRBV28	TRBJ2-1	TGTGCCAGCAGGGGTCAGGGTTCCTACAATGAGCAGTTCTTC	CASRGQGSYNEQFF
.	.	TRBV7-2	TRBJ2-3	TGTGCCAGCAGCTTAGACAGGATCAGCACAGATACGCAGTATTTT	CASSLDRISTDTQYF
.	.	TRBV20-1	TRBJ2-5	TGCAGTGCTAAGGCGCCGGGGACCCAGTACTTC	CSAKAPGTQYF
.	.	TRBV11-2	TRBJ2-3	TGTGCCAGCAGAGGGGGTCTTTGGGCGGCAGATACGCAGTATTTT	CASRGGLWAADTQYF
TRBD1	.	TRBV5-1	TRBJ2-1	TGCGCCAGCAGCTTTGACCTAGGGACAGGGAAGAAAGGTGGGATTTACAATGAGCAGTTCTTC	CASSFDLGTGKKGGIYNEQFF
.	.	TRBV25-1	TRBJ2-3	TGTGCCAGCAGTGAATCCCTTAGCGGTACAGATACGCAGTATTTT	CASSESLSGTDTQYF
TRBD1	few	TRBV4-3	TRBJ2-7	TGCGCCAGCAGCCAAGATGGACAACAGGGGGCAAGTGAGCAGTACTTC	CASSQDGQQGASEQYF
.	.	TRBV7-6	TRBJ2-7	TGTGCCAGCAGACCTGAGGCTCAGGGGTCCTACGAGCAGTACTTC	CASRPEAQGSYEQYF